This record covers a single T cell receptor beta chain. What it binds is not known. V lost 6 bases and J 3 bases, leaving 12 bases between the germline ends. The CDR3 sequence is 14 residues long. Germline V lookup: CDR1 MNHEY, CDR2 SVGAGI. These data come from a study of cytomegalovirus exposure and HLA in healthy donors. Study at large: Drawn from HLA-typed donors, 83 million or so unique TCRs were held in an early data release. Study results and caveats: Later analysis reportedly placed an Asian-associated ancestry cluster below the approximately 650-donor mean in N-insertions. No immune exposure information besides CMV serostatus was available. Highly shared sequence variants in one cluster were likely a sequencing artifact.

PCR involved 60 Vbeta and 13 Jbeta primers. The table came from immunoSEQ multiplex PCR; TCRdb's copy has only in-frame clones and leaves some out. The sample holds around 46,000 clones. The TCR originated in a woman in her thirties or forties in good health and CMV-seronegative. Material for sequencing was PBMCs. This sequence joins TRBV6-5 and TRBJ1-5, with a possible D match to TRBD1 (6 bases). CDR3 DNA sequence: TGTGCCAGCAGCCAGGGGACTACCAATCAGCCCCAGCATTTT. Protein product: CASSQGTTNQPQHF.